These 11 T cell receptor beta chains share one sample of origin, sequenced in a study of T-cell memory formation after mild COVID-19 (dated by TCRdb to about 2021). Libraries were constructed by 5' RACE. These reads were obtained on an Illumina NovaSeq 6000. Using fastp trimming at Q25 and MiXCR clonotype assembly, TCRdb reanalyzed the public sequencing data and kept in-frame beta chains. Identical CDR3 proteins give one entry, which carries the most common genes and DNA. The sample profile shows nearly 200,000 distinct CDR3 sequences; about 18% of them were found once. 2.4% of the sample goes to the ten largest clones. The sample consisted of PBMCs or a T cell subset sorted from them (not recorded which). The receptor source for this set is an adult woman who had mild COVID-19 (a few samples of this study predate the infection). The sample titles of this study are shuffled in the database, so cell type and time point are left out; the donor was told from shared clones.

The J gene is TRBJ2-7, the V gene TRBV7-2; D gene uncertain. Trimming took off 3 bases at V and 3 bases at J, with 3 bases between the two ends. This CDR3 spans 11 amino acids. CDR1 SGHTA and CDR2 FQGNSA come from the germline V gene. CDR3 nucleotide sequence: TGTGCCAGCAGCTTCAACTACGAGCAGTACTTC. Its translation is CASSFNYEQYF.

This clonotype occurred many times. The chain combines TRBV3-1 with TRBJ1-1, with D possibly TRBD1 on 5 matching bases. Trimming took 7 bases from V and 4 from J, leaving 7 bases between them. This CDR3 comprises 11 residues. CDR1 and CDR2 from the germline V gene are LGHDT and YNNKEL (reference sequence). The DNA for the CDR3 is TGTGCCAGCATTGGGGGCACTGAAGCTTTCTTT. Translation gives CASIGGTEAFF.

This clonotype was seen only once. The junction differs from germline at one of its ends, possibly a read error. CDR3 in amino acids: CDSSRGLNQPQHF. The CDR3 region has the DNA TGTGACAGCAGCCGCGGACTCAATCAGCCCCAGCATTTT. The chain carries TRBV11-2 and TRBJ1-5, with D unresolved. Germline loops: CDR1 SGHAT, CDR2 FQNNGV. CDR3 length equals 13 residues.

This clonotype occurred a few times. This chain joins TRBV12-3 or TRBV12-4 and TRBJ1-1; D is possibly TRBD1 (5 bases). The length of the CDR3 is 14 residues. V dropped 8 bases and J dropped 4 bases, with 17 bases sitting between them. DNA of the CDR3: TGTGCCAGCTCCTACCTGGTCGGGGGCACTGAAGCTTTCTTT. Encoded protein: CASSYLVGGTEAFF.

V usage is TRBV27 and J usage is TRBJ2-3; no clear D gene. V was pared by 6 bases and J by 2 bases, with 15 bases between. From germline, CDR1 is MNHEY and CDR2 SMNVEV (reference sequence). This CDR3 is built from 15 residues. DNA of the CDR3: TGTGCCAGCAGACCCCGGTACCTAGTCACAGATACGCAGTATTTT. This encodes CASRPRYLVTDTQYF.

The rearrangement links TRBV27 to TRBJ2-6, with no clear D. The CDR3 contains 14 residues. Trimming took 8 bases from V and 0 from J, leaving 8 bases between them. Per the germline V gene, CDR1 is MNHEY and CDR2 is SMNVEV (reference sequence). The CDR3 here is CASGSNSGANVLTF. The CDR3 DNA is TGTGCCAGCGGCTCAAACTCTGGGGCCAACGTCCTGACTTTC.

V usage is TRBV29-1 and J usage is TRBJ2-1; 8 nucleotides align to TRBD1. Germline CDR1 and CDR2: SQVTM and ANQGSEA. V lost 6 bases, J lost 7 bases, and 11 bases stayed unmatched. The CDR3 consists of 14 residues. In DNA form, the CDR3 reads TGCAGCGTGCAGGGGGCGGGGAAGGTGAATGAGCAGTTCTTC. It is translated as CSVQGAGKVNEQFF.

The J gene is TRBJ2-5, the V gene TRBV12-3 or TRBV12-4, with D hard to call. V shed 6 bases and J shed 2 bases, with 7 bases lying between them. This CDR3 is built from 12 residues. The CDR3 reads CASSRLQETQYF. CDR3 nucleotide sequence: TGTGCCAGCAGCCGTCTACAAGAGACCCAGTACTTC.

The CDR3, as DNA: TGTGCCAGCAGAGCAATGGGGGAGCAGTACTTC. Translating gives CASRAMGEQYF. The V gene is TRBV7-2, the J gene TRBJ2-7; D gene unclear. Germline V lookup: CDR1 SGHTA, CDR2 FQGNSA. V was shortened by 6 bases and J by 7 bases, with 10 bases between the two germline ends. CDR3 size: 11 residues.

The chain carries TRBV12-3 or TRBV12-4 and TRBJ2-7; 7 bases are a match to TRBD1. Losses at the gene ends were 7 bases for V and 3 bases for J; bases not matched to a gene: 6. CDR3 length: 13 amino acids. DNA of the CDR3: TGTGCCAGCAATTTTAGGGACAGCTACGAGCAGTACTTC. Translation gives CASNFRDSYEQYF.

The CDR3 loop is CSVREGTYEQYF. The CDR3 region has the DNA TGCAGCGTTCGGGAAGGTACCTACGAGCAGTACTTC. The chain combines TRBV29-1 with TRBJ2-7; possibly TRBD2 for D (5 bases). The V end lost 5 bases, the J end lost 2 bases, and 10 bases lay between the germline ends. This CDR3 spans 12 amino acids. Germline V gives CDR1 SQVTM, CDR2 ANQGSEA.